Below, 21 T cell receptor beta chains from the same sample are listed, as sequenced in a study of T cells after posttransplantation cyclophosphamide. Sampled 1 year posttransplant, controls received myeloablative marrow transplants, methotrexate and a calcineurin inhibitor. Profiled with immunoSEQ multiplex PCR; TCRdb holds only in-frame clones, not every one. The sample carries about 17,000 clones, 85% recorded once. Material: PBMCs, obtained after allogeneic stem cell transplant with calcineurin inhibitor and methotrexate. The receptors here all came from a female patient between 18 and 35 years old who received an allogeneic stem cell transplant from an unrelated donor, was CMV-positive, and had acute and chronic GVHD. Some T cells may be supplied by the graft donor.

This clone was seen a few times. The chain joins TRBV5-6 to TRBJ2-2; 9 bases agree with TRBD1. Germline CDR1 SGHDT, CDR2 YYEEEE. The CDR3 consists of 15 residues. With 0 bases clipped from V and 4 bases from J, the junction kept 1 base outside the gene matches. The CDR3 DNA reads TGTGCCAGCAGCTTGGGGGACAGGGCCACCGGGGAGCTGTTTTTT. It specifies CASSLGDRATGELFF.

The chain links TRBV7-2 to TRBJ1-2, with D tentatively TRBD1 (6 bases). Between the trimmed V and J ends, which lost 3 bases and 4 bases, there was a span of 12 bases. The CDR3 totals 14 residues. Germline assignment: CDR1 SGHTA and CDR2 FQGNSA. Here the CDR3 reads CASSFGLQGYGYTF. CDR3 in DNA: TGTGCCAGCAGCTTTGGCCTACAGGGCTATGGCTACACCTTC.

The V call is TRBV5-6, the J call TRBJ2-3; D remains unclear. Germline loops: CDR1 SGHDT, CDR2 YYEEEE. Deletions cut 3 bases from V and 6 bases from J, with 23 bases between. The CDR3 covers 17 residues. The CDR3 sequence: CASSSLLYPSLVDTQYF. Written as DNA, the CDR3 is TGTGCCAGCAGCTCACTCCTTTACCCAAGCCTAGTGGATACGCAGTATTTT.

This clone came up a few times. The V and J genes are TRBV7-9 and TRBJ1-1, with 10 bases that match TRBD1. The CDR3 is 15 residues long. Per germline, CDR1 SEHNR and CDR2 FQNEAQ (reference sequence). V gave up 4 bases and J gave up 7 bases; unmatched junction bases: 9. In DNA, the CDR3 is TGTGCCAGCAGCTACGGGGGACAGGGGACGGGTGAAGCTTTCTTT. It translates to CASSYGGQGTGEAFF.

The chain carries TRBV5-4 and TRBJ2-7; D is unresolved. Germline V gene sequence: CDR1 SGHNT, CDR2 YYREEE (reference sequence). CDR3 length: 14 residues. The germline V and J ends were trimmed by 0 bases and 7 bases, with 14 bases remaining between them. CDR3 in amino acids: CASSLDPLSGEQYF. CDR3 nucleotides: TGTGCCAGCAGCTTGGATCCCCTTTCAGGAGAGCAGTACTTC.

In its sample, this clone was seen once. The gene calls are TRBV29-1 and TRBJ2-3; no reliable D call. The CDR3 has 11 residues. Per the germline V gene, CDR1 is SQVTM and CDR2 is ANQGSEA. Deletions cut 4 bases from V and 3 bases from J, with 5 bases between. DNA for the CDR3: TGCAGCGTTGGCGGAACAGATACGCAGTATTTT. Its translation is CSVGGTDTQYF.

CDR3 nucleotides: TGTGCCAGCAGTGAAAAGAGGCAGGGACTAGCGGGAGCGGGCACCGGGGAGCTGTTTTTT. Translated, it gives CASSEKRQGLAGAGTGELFF. The V and J genes are TRBV6-1 and TRBJ2-2, with 14 bases matching TRBD2. J lost 4 bases, V lost 2 bases, and 12 bases had no gene match. This CDR3 is built from 20 residues. Looked up from germline, CDR1 is MNHNS and CDR2 is SASEGT.

The chain recombines TRBV28 with TRBJ1-2; D is perhaps TRBD1 (5 bases). Trimming removed 3 bases at V and 4 bases at J, with 12 bases between. In germline, CDR1 is MDHEN, CDR2 SYDVKM. There are 14 residues in the CDR3. DNA for the CDR3: TGTGCCAGCAGTTTGGTGGGGGGGGGCTATGGCTACACCTTC. This encodes CASSLVGGGYGYTF.

In this sample, this clone is medium-sized (0.01 to 0.1%). The chain joins TRBV7-9 to TRBJ1-5; D remains ambiguous. Trimming pared 3 bases from V and 5 bases from J, leaving 11 bases between. From germline, CDR1 is SEHNR and CDR2 FQNEAQ (reference sequence). This CDR3 contains 14 residues. As DNA, the CDR3 is TGTGCCAGCAGCTTGGGAGGTTTCCATCAGCCCCAGCATTTT. As protein: CASSLGGFHQPQHF.

The chain combines TRBV5-4 with TRBJ2-7, with 11 bases matching TRBD2. This CDR3 is 15 amino acids long. With V trimmed by 4 bases and J by 2 bases, 5 bases remained unmatched. The germline CDR1 and CDR2 sequences are SGHNT and YYREEE (reference sequence). The CDR3 nucleotides read TGTGCCAGCAGCCCATCGGGACTAGCGGCCTACGAGCAGTACTTC. Translating gives CASSPSGLAAYEQYF.

This chain connects TRBV6-1 to TRBJ2-4, with D tentatively TRBD2 (5 bases). The CDR3 is made up of 13 amino acids. The V end was cut by 5 bases, the J end by 7 bases, with 12 bases between. Germline CDR1 MNHNS, CDR2 SASEGT. This CDR3 is CASSQSPGNIQYF. The CDR3 DNA reads TGTGCCAGCAGTCAAAGCCCGGGGAACATTCAGTACTTC.

J is TRBJ2-3 and V is TRBV11-3; D gene uncertain. The CDR3 extends over 13 amino acids. Per germline, CDR1 SGHNT and CDR2 YENEEA. The V and J ends lost 0 bases and 5 bases respectively, with 6 bases between them. This CDR3 reads CASSLDHGDTQYF. CDR3 DNA: TGTGCCAGCAGCTTAGATCACGGAGATACGCAGTATTTT. The complete variable domain, with remaining parts taken from reference TRBV11-3 and TRBJ2-3, reads EAGVVQSPRYKIIEKKQPVAFWCNPISGHNTLYWYLQNLGQGPELLIRYENEEAVDDSQLPKDRFSAERLKGVDSTLKIQPAELGDSAVYLCASSLDHGDTQYFGPGTRLTVL.

The chain links TRBV11-2 to TRBJ2-7; possible D gene TRBD2, 5 bases. Looked up from germline, CDR1 is SGHAT and CDR2 is FQNNGV. V lost 5 bases to trimming and J lost 5 bases, with 7 bases between them. The CDR3 loop spans 11 amino acids. CDR3 protein: CASSILDEQYF. CDR3 sequence (DNA): TGTGCCAGCAGCATACTAGACGAGCAGTACTTC.

The J gene is TRBJ2-3, the V gene TRBV2, with 7 bases aligning to TRBD1. CDR3 length: 14 residues. V lost 6 bases, J lost 4 bases, and 7 bases stayed unmatched. CDR1 SNHLY and CDR2 FYNNEI come from the germline V gene. The CDR3 sequence is CASRTGRFADTQYF. In DNA form, the CDR3 reads TGTGCCAGCAGGACAGGGCGGTTTGCAGATACGCAGTATTTT.

The chain couples TRBV6-1 to TRBJ1-2, with 10 positions matching TRBD1. The CDR3 consists of 16 residues. Germline CDR1 reads MNHNS; CDR2 reads SASEGT. The V and J ends lost 2 bases and 8 bases, in that order; junction bases with no gene match: 11. The CDR3 bases are TGTGCCAGCAGTGAACCCCAGACAGGGGGCGCGAGAGGCTACACCTTC. Amino acids: CASSEPQTGGARGYTF.

V gene TRBV6-7 combines with J gene TRBJ2-7; 8 bases line up with TRBD2. TRBV6-7 is designated an ORF whose function remains uncertain. J gave up 5 bases and V 5 bases, and 2 bases lay outside the gene matches. This CDR3 is built from 12 residues. CDR3 sequence (DNA): TGTGCCAGCAGTAGCGGGAGCGACGAGCAGTACTTC. This gives the protein CASSSGSDEQYF.

In this sample, this clone turned up once. V and J are TRBV5-1 and TRBJ2-3; a weak D match, TRBD1 (7 bases). From germline, CDR1 is SGHRS and CDR2 YFSETQ. The CDR3 totals 15 residues. V lost 4 bases and J 5 bases, leaving 17 bases between the germline ends. The CDR3 here is CASSAGNRDRDTQYF. DNA for the CDR3: TGCGCCAGCAGCGCGGGAAACCGGGACAGAGATACGCAGTATTTT.

The chain links TRBV11-2 to TRBJ2-1; 13 positions agree with TRBD2. The CDR3 sequence is 16 residues long. V shed 5 bases and J 7 bases; nucleotides not matched to a gene: 8. Germline V lookup: CDR1 SGHAT, CDR2 FQNNGV. CDR3 in DNA: TGTGCCAGCAGCAGACGGACTAGCGGGAGCGTGAATGAGCAGTTCTTC. This sequence encodes CASSRRTSGSVNEQFF.

The chain couples TRBV9 to TRBJ1-3, with D possibly being TRBD1 (5 bases). There are 13 residues in the CDR3. The germline V and J ends were trimmed by 4 bases and 7 bases, with 12 bases remaining between them. In germline, CDR1 is SGDLS, CDR2 YYNGEE. The CDR3 nucleotides read TGTGCCAGCAGCCGCTTGGGGGGGAACACCATATATTTT. It encodes CASSRLGGNTIYF.

This chain uses TRBV4-1 with TRBJ2-7, with 15 bases lining up with TRBD2. Germline CDR1 reads MGHRA; CDR2 reads YSYEKL. This CDR3 has 19 amino acids. J lost 2 bases, V lost 0 bases, and 8 bases had no gene match. The CDR3 here is CASSQDGGLAGGYAYEQYF. In DNA, the CDR3 is TGCGCCAGCAGCCAAGATGGGGGACTAGCGGGAGGTTACGCCTACGAGCAGTACTTC.

The CDR3 DNA reads TGTGCCAGTAGTTTACGGACAGGTAGGGATGAGCAGTTCTTC. Translation gives CASSLRTGRDEQFF. The J gene is TRBJ2-1, the V gene TRBV19; 7 bases map to TRBD1. V shed 5 bases, J shed 8 bases, and the junction held 9 bases outside the gene matches. This CDR3 comprises 14 residues. The V gene's germline CDR1 is LNHDA and CDR2 SQIVND (reference sequence).